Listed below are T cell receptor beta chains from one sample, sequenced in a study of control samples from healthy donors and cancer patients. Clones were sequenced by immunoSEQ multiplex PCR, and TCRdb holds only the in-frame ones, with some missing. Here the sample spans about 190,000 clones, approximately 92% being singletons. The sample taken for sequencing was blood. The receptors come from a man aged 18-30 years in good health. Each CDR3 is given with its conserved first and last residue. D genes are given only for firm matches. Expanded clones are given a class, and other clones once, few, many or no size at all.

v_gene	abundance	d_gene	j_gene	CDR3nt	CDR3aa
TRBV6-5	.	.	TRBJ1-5	TGTGCCAGCAGTTACACCCGACAGCACAATCAGCCCCAGCATTTT	CASSYTRQHNQPQHF
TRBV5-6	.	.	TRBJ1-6	TGTGCCAGCAGCTTCGGTCGAAGAGCGTATAATTCACCCCTCCACTTT	CASSFGRRAYNSPLHF
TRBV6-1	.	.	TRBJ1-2	TGTGCCAGCAGTGAATCAAATTGGGGAAACTATGGCTACACCTTC	CASSESNWGNYGYTF
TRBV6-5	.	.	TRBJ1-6	TGTGCCAGCAGTAGGGACCCGGCTGGGACCCTCCACTTT	CASSRDPAGTLHF
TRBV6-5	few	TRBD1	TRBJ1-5	TGTGCCAGCGCACGGACAGGGGAGCAGCCCCAGCATTTT	CASARTGEQPQHF
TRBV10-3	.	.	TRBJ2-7	TGTGCCATCAGTGATATAGGGACCGTAGACTACGAGCAGTACTTC	CAISDIGTVDYEQYF
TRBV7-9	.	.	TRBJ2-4	TGTGCCAGCAGCTTAAGGGCCACAACCCTAGCCAAAAACATTCAGTACTTC	CASSLRATTLAKNIQYF
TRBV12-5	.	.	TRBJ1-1	TGTGCTAGTGGTTTGGGAGGGACCGATGAAGCTTTCTTT	CASGLGGTDEAFF
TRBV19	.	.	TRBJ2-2	TGTGCCAGTAGTATAGATCGGGGGATTAAGGGGTACACCGGGGAGCTGTTTTTT	CASSIDRGIKGYTGELFF
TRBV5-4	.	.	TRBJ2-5	TGTGCCAGCAGCCCCGGACAGAGAGAGACCCAGTACTTC	CASSPGQRETQYF
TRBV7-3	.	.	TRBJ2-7	TGTGCCACCCTGACCCCCAGACAGTCCTACGAGCAGTACTTC	CATLTPRQSYEQYF
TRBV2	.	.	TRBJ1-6	TGTGCCGGGGCCCCGATCGGGTACTCACCCCTCCACTTT	CAGAPIGYSPLHF
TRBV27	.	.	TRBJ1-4	TGTGCCAGCAGTTTATATGGTGCGGACGGACCCAAACTGTTTTTT	CASSLYGADGPKLFF
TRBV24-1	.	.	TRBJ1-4	TGTGCCACCAGTCCGGACGGAGATGAAAAACTGTTTTTT	CATSPDGDEKLFF
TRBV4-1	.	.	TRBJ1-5	TGCGCCAGCAGCTCCCGGACAGCTAGCAATCAGCCCCAGCATTTT	CASSSRTASNQPQHF
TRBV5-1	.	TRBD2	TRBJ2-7	TGCGCCAGCAGAGCCTTAGCGGGGATCTACGAGCAGTACTTC	CASRALAGIYEQYF
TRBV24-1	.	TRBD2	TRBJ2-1	TGTGCCACCAGTGATCATAGCGGGGGGGCCAATGAGCAGTTCTTC	CATSDHSGGANEQFF
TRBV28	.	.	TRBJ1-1	TGTGCCAGCCCCAAGGCCGGGCAGGGACGAGAGAACACTGAAGCTTTCTTT	CASPKAGQGRENTEAFF
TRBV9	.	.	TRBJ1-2	TGTGCCAGCAGCTCCGGGTCCGGGACGACCTATGGCTACACCTTC	CASSSGSGTTYGYTF
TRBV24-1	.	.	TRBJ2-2	TGTGCCACCTACGGGGGGCAGGGGCAAAACACCGGGGAGCTGTTTTTT	CATYGGQGQNTGELFF
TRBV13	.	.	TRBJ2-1	TGTGCCAGCAGCTTAAGGGGTGAGCAGTTCTTC	CASSLRGEQFF
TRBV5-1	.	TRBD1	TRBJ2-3	TGCGCCAGCAGGGACTTCACAGGGGGCACAGATACGCAGTATTTT	CASRDFTGGTDTQYF
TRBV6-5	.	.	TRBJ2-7	TGTGCCAGCAGTCAATTACAGGGCTACGAGCAGTACTTC	CASSQLQGYEQYF
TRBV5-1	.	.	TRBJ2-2	TGCGCCAGCAGCTTGGGTGGGGGCCTCGGCGGGGAGCTGTTTTTT	CASSLGGGLGGELFF
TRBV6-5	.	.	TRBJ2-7	TGTGCCAGTTATGGACTGATCTACGAGCAGTACTTC	CASYGLIYEQYF
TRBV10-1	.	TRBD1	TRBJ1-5	TGCGCCAGCAGCTCACCCTGGGACAGACGCAATCAGCCCCAGCATTTT	CASSSPWDRRNQPQHF
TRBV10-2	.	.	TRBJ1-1	TGCGCCATTGCGAGGCGGGCCCCCCTTGAGGCTTTCTTT	CAIARRAPLEAFF
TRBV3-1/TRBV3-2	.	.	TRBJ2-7	TGTGCCAGCAGCCAAGATCAAGGCAGAATTAACTTC	CASSQDQGRINF
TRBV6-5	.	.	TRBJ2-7	TGTGCCAGCATGACCCTGGATTCCCCGACTTGGTCCTTC	CASMTLDSPTWSF
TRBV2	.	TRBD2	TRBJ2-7	TGTGCCAGCGTGAAGGGCGGGGGGCACGAGCAGTACTTC	CASVKGGGHEQYF
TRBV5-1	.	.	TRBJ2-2	TGCGCCAGCAGCTTGATGGGCAGGAATACCGGGGAGCTGTTTTTT	CASSLMGRNTGELFF
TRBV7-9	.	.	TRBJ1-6	TGTGCCAGCCAGGGTGTCGTCAGTAATTCACCCCTCCACTTT	CASQGVVSNSPLHF
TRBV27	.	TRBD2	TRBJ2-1	TGTGCCAGCTATCACAGGGGACTAGCTTACAATGAGCAGTTCTTC	CASYHRGLAYNEQFF
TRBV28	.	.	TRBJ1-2	TGTGCCAGCAGCTCCCCGTCCCAATACTATGGCTACACCTTC	CASSSPSQYYGYTF
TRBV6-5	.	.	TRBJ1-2	TGTGCCAGCAGGCCCGGGGCCGGCGGGGGCTACACCTTC	CASRPGAGGGYTF
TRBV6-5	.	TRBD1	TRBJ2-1	TGTGCCAGCACCTACGAGCACAGGGGGAATGAGCAGTTCTTC	CASTYEHRGNEQFF
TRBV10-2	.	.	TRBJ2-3	TGCGCCAGCAGGGCTTTTGAGCTCACGAATACGCAGTATTTT	CASRAFELTNTQYF
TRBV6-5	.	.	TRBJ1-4	TGTGCCAGCAGGGGGAGGAACAGAGCTAATGAAAAACTGTTTTTT	CASRGRNRANEKLFF
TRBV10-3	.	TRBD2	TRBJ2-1	TGTGCCATCAGATCCACTAGCGGGGTCACTGGTGAGCAGTTCTTC	CAIRSTSGVTGEQFF
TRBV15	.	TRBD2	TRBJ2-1	TGTGCCACCAGCAGACGTAGCGGACTAGCGGGTTCCTACAATGAGCAGTTCTTC	CATSRRSGLAGSYNEQFF
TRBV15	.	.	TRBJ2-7	TGTGCCACCAGCAGTCGGTCGGGACTGTCAGGCGAGCAGTACTTC	CATSSRSGLSGEQYF
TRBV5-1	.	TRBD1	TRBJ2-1	TGCGCCAGCAGCTTGACTCCGGGACAGGGATCAAATGAGCAGTTCTTC	CASSLTPGQGSNEQFF
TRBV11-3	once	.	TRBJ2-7	TGTGCCAGCAGCTTGTCCGCGTCGGACGAGCAGTACTTC	CASSLSASDEQYF
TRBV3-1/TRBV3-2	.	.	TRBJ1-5	TGTGCCAGCAGCCAGGGGCTCGACCAGCATTTT	CASSQGLDQHF
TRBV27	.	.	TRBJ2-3	TGTGCCAGCAGACTAATCGCTAGCACAGATACGCAGTATTTT	CASRLIASTDTQYF
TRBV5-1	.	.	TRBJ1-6	TGCGCCAGCAGCTCGAACACAGGACAAGATAATTCACCCCTCCACTTT	CASSSNTGQDNSPLHF
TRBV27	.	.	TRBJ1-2	TGTGCCAGCAGTTTACGTCGGGATAGGAGCTACACCTTC	CASSLRRDRSYTF
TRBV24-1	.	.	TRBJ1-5	TGTGCCACCAGTGATGCCACCCTTATTAGGCCCCAGCATTTT	CATSDATLIRPQHF
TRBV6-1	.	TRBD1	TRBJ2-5	TGTGCCAGCAGTGCGCCGGGACAGGGTCAGACCCAGTACTTC	CASSAPGQGQTQYF
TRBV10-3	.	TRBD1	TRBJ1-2	TGTGCCATCAGTGCTACGGACAGGGGAGTCGCTGGCTACACCTTC	CAISATDRGVAGYTF
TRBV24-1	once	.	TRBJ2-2	TGTGCCACCAGTGATTTCCAGAACACCGGGGAGCTGTTTTTT	CATSDFQNTGELFF
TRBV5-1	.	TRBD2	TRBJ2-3	TGCGCCAGCAGCTTACTAGCGGGTACAGATACGCAGTATTTT	CASSLLAGTDTQYF
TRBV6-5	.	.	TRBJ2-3	TGTGCCAGCAGTTTCCTCCCCGTGCCCCAGACCGGTGAGTATTTT	CASSFLPVPQTGEYF
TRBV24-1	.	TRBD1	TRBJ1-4	TGTGCCACCAGTGATTCCCGACAGGGAAATGAAAAACTGTTTTTT	CATSDSRQGNEKLFF
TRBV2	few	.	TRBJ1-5	TGTGCCAGCAGTGGGAAAGCGAGCAATCAGCCCCAGCATTTT	CASSGKASNQPQHF
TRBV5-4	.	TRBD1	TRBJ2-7	TGTGCCAGCAGCGGAATACCCGGGACAGGTTCCTACGAGCAGTACTTC	CASSGIPGTGSYEQYF
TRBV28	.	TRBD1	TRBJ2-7	TGTGCCAGCAGTACCGGGACAGGGGGCTACGAGCAGTACTTC	CASSTGTGGYEQYF
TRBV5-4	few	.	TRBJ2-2	TGTGCCAGCAGCTTTGGCAGGGGAACGGCCGGGGAGCTGTTTTTT	CASSFGRGTAGELFF
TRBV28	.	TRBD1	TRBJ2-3	TGTGCCAGCAGCCTTGGGCGCCCCTGGGACAGTAGCACAGATACGCAGTATTTT	CASSLGRPWDSSTDTQYF
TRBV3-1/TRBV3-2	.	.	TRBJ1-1	TGTGCCAGCAGCCCCACCTTGTCGGGGGGCACTGAAGCTTTCTTT	CASSPTLSGGTEAFF